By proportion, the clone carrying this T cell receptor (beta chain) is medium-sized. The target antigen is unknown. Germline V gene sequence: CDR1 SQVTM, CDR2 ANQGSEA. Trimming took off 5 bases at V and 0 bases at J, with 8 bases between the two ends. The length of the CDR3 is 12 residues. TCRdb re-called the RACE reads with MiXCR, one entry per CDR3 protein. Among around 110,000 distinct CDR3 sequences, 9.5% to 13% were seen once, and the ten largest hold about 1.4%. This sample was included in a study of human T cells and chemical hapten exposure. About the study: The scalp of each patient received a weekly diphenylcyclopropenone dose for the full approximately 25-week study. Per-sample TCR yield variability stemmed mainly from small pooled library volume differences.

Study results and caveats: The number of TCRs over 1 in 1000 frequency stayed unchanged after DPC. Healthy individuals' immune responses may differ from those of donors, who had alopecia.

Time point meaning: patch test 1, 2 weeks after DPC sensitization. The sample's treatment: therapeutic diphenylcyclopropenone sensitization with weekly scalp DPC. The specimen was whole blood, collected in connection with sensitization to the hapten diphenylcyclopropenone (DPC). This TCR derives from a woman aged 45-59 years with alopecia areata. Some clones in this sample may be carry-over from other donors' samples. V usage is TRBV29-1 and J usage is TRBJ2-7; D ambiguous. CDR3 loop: CSVKGSSYEQYF. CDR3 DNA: TGCAGCGTTAAGGGCAGCTCCTACGAGCAGTACTTC.